This T cell receptor beta chain was retrieved from a study of radiotherapy plus CTLA-4 blockade in lung cancer. About the research overall: Objective responses were recorded in over 15% of patients, with disease control recorded in about 29%.

Germline lookup yields CDR1 SGHRS and CDR2 YFSETQ. This CDR3 is built from 13 residues. Trimming stripped 4 bases from V and 4 bases from J, with 11 bases between. Clones were read by immunoSEQ multiplex PCR, and TCRdb kept only the in-frame ones, dropping some. The sample has about 51,000 clones; approximately 80% are singletons. In regard to this clone: Antigen unknown.

Overall study results and limits: In blood, early T cell clone dynamics reportedly predicted response best, together with interferon-beta. Expansion in blood of tumor-derived TCR clones was seen after radiotherapy plus ipilimumab.

Each patient with chemo-refractory metastatic non-small-cell lung cancer was treated with focal radiation plus CTLA-4 blockade using ipilimumab. The clonotype was recovered from a human donor with non-small cell lung cancer whose response to radiotherapy plus ipilimumab could not be evaluated. V and J are TRBV5-1 and TRBJ1-2; no reliable D call. The input for sequencing was peripheral blood, taken from a patient treated with radiotherapy plus ipilimumab. The CDR3: CASSLAVPYGYTF. The CDR3 nucleotides read TGCGCCAGCAGCCTAGCGGTCCCCTATGGCTACACCTTC. Based on the CDR3 plus reference TRBV5-1 and TRBJ1-2, the full variable domain is KAGVTQTPRYLIKTRGQQVTLSCSPISGHRSVSWYQQTPGQGLQFLFEYFSETQRNKGNFPGRFSGRQFSNSRSEMNVSTLELGDSALYLCASSLAVPYGYTFGSGTRLTVV.